This T cell receptor (beta chain) was retrieved from a study of CD8 T cells in acute hepatitis C reinfection. Study in general: Sequences come from NS3-1073-specific CD8+ T cells, during acute infection and after clearance. Study results and limitations: Regardless of outcome, 10 to 15 public clonotypes appeared, one using V04-02/J02-02. No group differed significantly in the high NS3-1073 repertoire diversity. TRBV04 and TRBV06 were preferentially used in all groups, not explained by naive pool overrepresentation.

The protocol was immunoSEQ multiplex PCR, while the TCRdb copy is restricted to in-frame clones and leaves out a portion. The table shows fewer than 40,000 clones, with approximately 83% occurring only once. Time point meaning: naive CD8 control sorted from an acute-time-point sample. Germline loops: CDR1 SEHNR, CDR2 FQNEAQ (reference sequence). V lost 4 bases and J 6 bases, leaving 20 bases between the germline ends. The CDR3 is made up of 16 amino acids. Notes on this clone: The antigen remains unidentified.

The sequence derives from a woman under 30 who spontaneously cleared hepatitis C infection. The material sequenced was naive CD8+ T cells from PBMCs. This chain joins TRBV7-9 and TRBJ2-3; either TRBD1 or TRBD2 may fit D (5 bases each). CDR3 nucleotides: TGTGCCAGCAGCTCCCGGGACCAAATTACGGTGGATACGCAGTATTTT. Its translation: CASSSRDQITVDTQYF.